These 21 T cell receptor beta chains share one sample of origin, sequenced in a study of T cells after posttransplantation cyclophosphamide. Measured with immunoSEQ multiplex PCR; TCRdb has only the in-frame clones, and not every one. The sample lists 8,500 to 13,000 clones, none appearing once, the ten largest making up approximately 14%. Cyclophosphamide on days +3 and +4 followed busulfan-fludarabine conditioning and a marrow graft. The source material was PBMCs, sampled after allogeneic stem cell transplant with posttransplant cyclophosphamide. The receptors were sampled from a female patient between 40 and 55 years old who received an allogeneic stem cell transplant from a related donor, was CMV-positive, and had no GVHD. The graft donor may be the source of some T cells.

This clone was detected many times. This chain links TRBV20-1 with TRBJ1-2; D ambiguous. V gave up 4 bases and J gave up 10 bases, with 10 bases separating them. This CDR3 comprises 10 residues. Germline lookup yields CDR1 DFQATT and CDR2 SNEGSKA (reference sequence). The CDR3 spells CSATPDSYTF. CDR3 nucleotides: TGCAGTGCTACTCCCGACTCCTACACCTTC.

This clone showed up many times. This rearrangement joins TRBV7-9 to TRBJ2-7, with 10 bases matching TRBD2. The germline CDR1 and CDR2 sequences are SEHNR and FQNEAQ (reference sequence). The CDR3 is made up of 16 amino acids. V shed 3 bases, J shed 5 bases, and the junction held 10 bases outside the gene matches. The CDR3 DNA reads as TGTGCCAGCAGCTTTCGGAAGCGGGAGGGTACTCACGAGCAGTACTTC. Protein sequence: CASSFRKREGTHEQYF.

The sample holds a few counts of this clone. V usage is TRBV2 and J usage is TRBJ2-5, with 9 bases that match TRBD1. TRBJ2-7 explains the end of the DNA better; the J call may be wrong. The CDR3 length is 15 residues. Germline V gene sequence: CDR1 SNHLY, CDR2 FYNNEI. This CDR3 reads CASIDPDRGPYEQYF. CDR3 DNA sequence: TGTGCCAGCATTGACCCGGACAGGGGACCCTACGAGCAGTACTTC.

This clone was seen many times. The rearrangement joins TRBV5-1 to TRBJ1-6, with unresolved D. CDR3 size: 17 residues. The germline V gene has CDR1 SGHRS and CDR2 YFSETQ. Trimming cost V 3 bases and J 0 bases, with 13 bases left between them. In nucleotides, the CDR3 is TGCGCCAGCAGCTCCGGTGGGAGCAGCTCCTATAATTCACCCCTCCACTTT. Translation: CASSSGGSSSYNSPLHF.

This clone was counted many times. V gene TRBV6-1 combines with J gene TRBJ1-2; D gene ambiguous. The V end was cut by 0 bases, the J end by 4 bases, with 12 bases between. The CDR3 is 15 residues long. Germline V gives CDR1 MNHNS, CDR2 SASEGT. The CDR3 is CASSEAPRVAYGYTF. CDR3 nucleotides: TGTGCCAGCAGTGAAGCGCCGAGAGTAGCCTATGGCTACACCTTC.

This clone was recorded at least ten times. The rearrangement uses TRBV6-5 and TRBJ2-7; weak D call: TRBD2 (7 bases). Germline V gives CDR1 MNHEY, CDR2 SVGAGI. V was clipped by 0 bases and J by 4 bases, with 13 bases between them. The CDR3 covers 15 residues. CDR3 sequence: CASSYSRGGAYEQYF. Written as DNA, the CDR3 is TGTGCCAGCAGTTACTCGAGGGGGGGGGCGTACGAGCAGTACTTC.

There are many counts of this clone. This sequence joins TRBV11-2 and TRBJ1-2, with D maybe TRBD1 (6 bases). V lost 3 bases to trimming and J lost 4 bases, with 18 bases between them. The CDR3 has 16 amino acids. Germline V gene sequence: CDR1 SGHAT, CDR2 FQNNGV. This CDR3 reads CASSFSRTTGIYGYTF. CDR3 coding DNA: TGTGCCAGCAGCTTTTCAAGAACAACAGGGATCTATGGCTACACCTTC. The entire variable domain, with the rest obtained from reference TRBV11-2 and TRBJ1-2, is as follows: EAGVAQSPRYKIIEKRQSVAFWCNPISGHATLYWYQQILGQGPKLLIQFQNNGVVDDSQLPKDRFSAERLKGVDSTLKIQPAKLEDSAVYLCASSFSRTTGIYGYTFGSGTRLTVV.

This clone was observed many times. Written as DNA, the CDR3 is TGTGCCAGCAGCCTCCTGAAGGCGGGGGTCAGGCAAGAGACCCAGTACTTC. This translates into CASSLLKAGVRQETQYF. The V gene is TRBV14, the J gene TRBJ2-5, with 7 bases identical to TRBD2. Germline CDR1 reads SGHDN; CDR2 reads FVKESK. The V segment lost 4 bases and the J segment 2 bases; nucleotides outside the gene matches: 13. The length of the CDR3 is 17 residues.

This clone was picked up a small number of times. Sequence at one end of the junction differs from germline and may be a read error. The chain combines TRBV9 with TRBJ2-3; 8 bases are shared with TRBD2. In germline, CDR1 is SGDLS, CDR2 YYNGEE. The CDR3 runs 17 residues. The CDR3 DNA sequence: TGTGCCAGCAGCCCTCCCTCCGGGGGGGAGGCTACAGATGCGCAGTATTTT. Its protein product is CASSPPSGGEATDAQYF.

This clone occurred many times. V usage is TRBV27 and J usage is TRBJ2-7, with no clear D. V lost 4 bases and J lost 5, with 12 bases in between. This CDR3 has 13 residues. Germline V CDR1 and CDR2: MNHEY, SMNVEV (reference sequence). The CDR3 DNA reads TGTGCCAGCAGTTCCCTTTATACACACGAGCAGTACTTC. Amino acid sequence: CASSSLYTHEQYF.

This clone was found many times. The rearrangement joins TRBV6-6 to TRBJ1-5; no reliable D call. Looked up from germline, CDR1 is MNHNY and CDR2 is SVGAGI (reference sequence). The CDR3 consists of 16 residues. Trimming pared 6 bases from V and 0 bases from J, leaving 15 bases between. The CDR3 protein is CASSPRDLYSNQPQHF. The CDR3 coding sequence is TGTGCCAGCAGCCCCCGTGATCTCTATAGCAATCAGCCCCAGCATTTT.

In its sample, this clone was seen many times. This chain joins TRBV5-1 and TRBJ1-2; no firm D call. Germline V gives CDR1 SGHRS, CDR2 YFSETQ. The V end lost 2 bases, the J end lost 1 base, and 9 bases lay between the germline ends. The CDR3 has 14 residues. The CDR3 nucleotides are TGCGCCAGCAGCTTACTAGACGGTAACTATGGCTACACCTTC. Its translation: CASSLLDGNYGYTF.

In this sample, this clone is large. This rearrangement joins TRBV9 to TRBJ1-1, with no clear D. CDR3 length equals 12 residues. V was shortened by 4 bases and J by 6 bases, with 10 bases between the two germline ends. Per germline, CDR1 SGDLS and CDR2 YYNGEE. CDR3 loop: CASSPPSSEAFF. CDR3 sequence (DNA): TGTGCCAGCAGCCCCCCTAGTTCTGAAGCTTTCTTT.

This clone was seen at least ten times. This rearrangement joins TRBV4-1 to TRBJ2-7; no clear D gene. There are 16 residues in the CDR3. V dropped 0 bases and J dropped 4 bases, with 16 bases sitting between them. CDR1 is MGHRA and CDR2 is YSYEKL in the germline V gene. The CDR3 here is CASSQDMAQTIYEQYF. CDR3 sequence (DNA): TGCGCCAGCAGCCAAGATATGGCACAGACGATTTACGAGCAGTACTTC.

In this sample, this clone turned up many times. The V gene is TRBV9, the J gene TRBJ2-7, with 9 nucleotides matching TRBD1. The CDR3 consists of 14 residues. V was clipped by 4 bases and J by 4 bases; unmatched bases: 6. Germline V gene data show CDR1 as SGDLS and CDR2 as YYNGEE. CDR3 nucleotides: TGTGCCAGCAGCCCCGGGACAGGGATGTACGAGCAGTACTTC. Translated, it gives CASSPGTGMYEQYF.

The table lists this clone with many counts. CDR3 amino acids: CASSIGGTGGEQYF. The DNA of the CDR3 is TGTGCCAGTAGTATAGGAGGGACAGGCGGGGAGCAGTACTTC. This sequence joins TRBV19 and TRBJ2-7, with 8 positions matching TRBD1. Germline trimming cut 1 base from V and 7 bases from J; bases unmatched to any gene: 6. This CDR3 comprises 14 residues. Germline CDR1 and CDR2: LNHDA and SQIVND (reference sequence).

This clone was seen at least ten times. V gene TRBV18 combines with J gene TRBJ2-3, with 9 bases lining up with TRBD1. The V gene's germline CDR1 is KGHSH and CDR2 LQKENI. This CDR3 region has 15 residues. V trimming: 1 base; J trimming: 1 base; junction bases outside the gene matches: 0. The CDR3, as DNA: TGTGCCAGCTCACCACGGGACAGGGGCACAGATACGCAGTATTTT. Residues: CASSPRDRGTDTQYF.

This clone came up many times. CDR3 coding DNA: TGTGCCAGCTCACGGAACAGGGACACTGGAAACACCATATATTTT. Encoded protein: CASSRNRDTGNTIYF. The V and J genes are TRBV18 and TRBJ1-3, with a weak D call TRBD1 (6 bases). Trimming took off 4 bases at V and 2 bases at J, with 12 bases between the two ends. Germline CDR1 and CDR2: KGHSH and LQKENI. The CDR3 sequence is 15 residues long.

This clone came up many times. CDR3 bases: TGTGCCAGCAGTGAAAAGGGGTTTGGCACCTACGAGCAGTACTTC. Protein sequence: CASSEKGFGTYEQYF. The rearrangement uses TRBV2 and TRBJ2-7, with D perhaps matching TRBD1 (5 bases). Germline lookup yields CDR1 SNHLY and CDR2 FYNNEI. The CDR3 has 15 amino acids. Trimming took 2 bases from V and 2 from J, leaving 13 bases between them.

At least ten counts were recorded for this clone. The chain couples TRBV4-1 to TRBJ2-7; D possibly corresponds to TRBD2 (6 bases). In germline, CDR1 is MGHRA, CDR2 YSYEKL. CDR3 size: 16 residues. The V end lost 0 bases, the J end lost 7 bases, and 19 bases lay between the germline ends. CDR3 loop: CASSQEFLARTTEQYF. DNA for the CDR3: TGCGCCAGCAGCCAAGAATTTCTGGCGCGGACTACTGAGCAGTACTTC.

This clone is termed medium-sized. This chain connects TRBV15 to TRBJ1-4, with unresolved D. The CDR3 runs 12 residues. The germline V gene encodes CDR1 LNHNV and CDR2 YYDKDF (reference sequence). V was clipped by 3 bases and J by 4 bases, with 3 bases between them. CDR3 nucleotides: TGTGCCACCAGCAGCCGTAATGAAAAACTGTTTTTT. This encodes CATSSRNEKLFF.